This T cell receptor beta chain was profiled in a study of blood T cell repertoires in COVID-19. At the level of the study: Symptom resolution, clearance, or two negative PCRs marked donors in Cohort 3 as recovered. Nucleic acid was either cDNA or gDNA, and it came from T cells, B-cell-depleted T cells, or PBMCs.

CDR1 SGHRS and CDR2 YFSETQ come from the germline V gene. CDR3 length: 15 amino acids. V was clipped by 4 bases and J by 2 bases; unmatched bases: 8. The data were produced by immunoSEQ multiplex PCR, yet TCRdb's version contains in-frame clones alone and is incomplete. The sample shows under 150,000 clones, roughly 84% of them seen only once. The chain uses TRBV5-1 and TRBJ2-7; 8 bases are a match to TRBD2. The source material was PBMCs or T cells enriched from blood (not recorded which). This clonotype originated in a man in his forties or fifties in a cohort exposed to, infected with or recovered from COVID-19 (not recorded which). The CDR3: CASSPPGGVTYEQYF. As DNA, the CDR3 is TGCGCCAGCAGCCCACCCGGGGGGGTGACCTACGAGCAGTACTTC.